Listed below are T cell receptor beta chains from one sample, sequenced in a study of OX40 agonist ivuxolimab in advanced cancers. The protocol was immunoSEQ multiplex PCR, while the TCRdb copy is restricted to in-frame clones and leaves out a portion. The sample shows 40,000 to 45,000 clones, around 87% of them seen only once. The input for sequencing was CD4+ or CD8+ T cells sorted from blood, taken in a trial of the OX40 agonist ivuxolimab. The receptor set was obtained from an adult with an advanced solid tumor such as melanoma, head and neck, liver or kidney cancer. Each CDR3 is given with its conserved first and last residue. D genes are given only for firm matches. Expanded clones get a size class; other rows say once, few or many, or leave the size out.

clone_size	d_call	j_call	v_call	cdr3_nt	cdr3_aa
NA	NA	TRBJ1-3	TRBV7-2	TGTGCCAGCAGCTCCCCCCGGGTTGCTGGAAACACCATATATTTT	CASSSPRVAGNTIYF
NA	NA	TRBJ1-1	TRBV29-1	TGCAGCGCCTCGGGGGCTGAAGCTTTCTTT	CSASGAEAFF
NA	TRBD1	TRBJ1-3	TRBV19	TGTGCCAGTAGTATCTCGGGACAGAACTCTGGAAACACCATATATTTT	CASSISGQNSGNTIYF
once	TRBD2	TRBJ2-5	TRBV9	TGTGCCAGCAGCTCTAGGGGGGGGCTAGCGGGCCAAGAGACCCAGTACTTC	CASSSRGGLAGQETQYF
NA	TRBD1	TRBJ1-1	TRBV7-6	TGTGCCAGCAGCCCCCAACAGGGGGCCACTGAAGCTTTCTTT	CASSPQQGATEAFF
NA	TRBD1	TRBJ2-7	TRBV2	TGTGCCAGCGTCCGGGACAGCTCATTTTACGAGCAGTACTTC	CASVRDSSFYEQYF
NA	TRBD2	TRBJ2-3	TRBV4-3	TGCGCCAGCAGCCAAGAACTAGCGGGGGGAGGAGATACGCAGTATTTT	CASSQELAGGGDTQYF
NA	TRBD1	TRBJ1-2	TRBV18	TGTGCCAGCTCACCACCCACTGGGACAGGGGGGAACTATGGCTACACCTTC	CASSPPTGTGGNYGYTF
NA	NA	TRBJ1-1	TRBV6-5	TGTGCCAGCAGTTCACAGCGTAGAATCGCTGAAGCTTTCTTT	CASSSQRRIAEAFF
NA	NA	TRBJ2-3	TRBV5-4	TGTGCCAGCAGCTCCAGGGTTACAGATACGCAGTATTTT	CASSSRVTDTQYF
once	NA	TRBJ2-5	TRBV7-2	TGTGCCAGCAGCTTACAACTAGCACCCCAAGAGACCCAGTACTTC	CASSLQLAPQETQYF
NA	TRBD1	TRBJ1-5	TRBV4-1	TGCGCCAGCAGCCAACCGGGACAGGGATTGCAGCCCCAGCATTTT	CASSQPGQGLQPQHF
NA	TRBD1	TRBJ2-1	TRBV18	TGTGCCAGCTCACCACCTACGGTCGGGACAGGTGGGTACTACAATGAGCAGTTCTTC	CASSPPTVGTGGYYNEQFF
NA	NA	TRBJ1-4	TRBV28	TGTGCCAGCAGTTCCCCCGGGGACCGACGAAAACTGTTTTTT	CASSSPGDRRKLFF
NA	NA	TRBJ1-3	TRBV9	TGTGCCAGCAGCGTTCAAGGGGCACCCGGAAACACCATATATTTT	CASSVQGAPGNTIYF
NA	NA	TRBJ1-6	TRBV30	TGTGCCTGGAGCCCCATGACAGCCGACAATTCACCCCTCCACTTT	CAWSPMTADNSPLHF
NA	NA	TRBJ1-1	TRBV1	TGCACCAGCAGCCAAGTTAAGCGACCGGACAGGGCGAACAACCCTGAAGCTTTCTTT	CTSSQVKRPDRANNPEAFF
few	NA	TRBJ2-3	TRBV7-3	TGTGCCAGCAGCCTATATGGGGGCTGGGCAGATACGCAGTATTTT	CASSLYGGWADTQYF
NA	NA	TRBJ2-3	TRBV11-2	TGTGCCAGCAGCCCGCCCCCCACAGATACGCAGTATTTT	CASSPPPTDTQYF
once	NA	TRBJ2-7	TRBV4-2	TGTGCCAGCAGCCAAGATTTGTTGGTCTACGAGCAGTACTTC	CASSQDLLVYEQYF
NA	NA	TRBJ1-5	TRBV6-1	TGTGCCAGCAGGACAGGAAGCAATCAGCCCCAGCATTTT	CASRTGSNQPQHF
NA	TRBD2	TRBJ2-5	TRBV6-1	TGTGCCAGCAGAAGAGCGGGGGACGAGACCCAGTACTTC	CASRRAGDETQYF
NA	NA	TRBJ1-6	TRBV5-5	TGTGCCAGCAGCCCCCGTGGGGACTCCTATAATTCACCCCTCCACTTT	CASSPRGDSYNSPLHF
NA	TRBD2	TRBJ2-3	TRBV30	TGTGCCTGGGGACTAGCGGGGGCTCCAGATACGCAGTATTTT	CAWGLAGAPDTQYF
NA	TRBD1	TRBJ1-1	TRBV7-8	TGTGCCAGCAGCTCACCCCCGACAGGGGGCAGGACTGAAGCTTTCTTT	CASSSPPTGGRTEAFF
once	NA	TRBJ1-1	TRBV29-1	TGCAGCGGAGCAGAGTTTTCGAGCACTGAAGCTTTCTTT	CSGAEFSSTEAFF